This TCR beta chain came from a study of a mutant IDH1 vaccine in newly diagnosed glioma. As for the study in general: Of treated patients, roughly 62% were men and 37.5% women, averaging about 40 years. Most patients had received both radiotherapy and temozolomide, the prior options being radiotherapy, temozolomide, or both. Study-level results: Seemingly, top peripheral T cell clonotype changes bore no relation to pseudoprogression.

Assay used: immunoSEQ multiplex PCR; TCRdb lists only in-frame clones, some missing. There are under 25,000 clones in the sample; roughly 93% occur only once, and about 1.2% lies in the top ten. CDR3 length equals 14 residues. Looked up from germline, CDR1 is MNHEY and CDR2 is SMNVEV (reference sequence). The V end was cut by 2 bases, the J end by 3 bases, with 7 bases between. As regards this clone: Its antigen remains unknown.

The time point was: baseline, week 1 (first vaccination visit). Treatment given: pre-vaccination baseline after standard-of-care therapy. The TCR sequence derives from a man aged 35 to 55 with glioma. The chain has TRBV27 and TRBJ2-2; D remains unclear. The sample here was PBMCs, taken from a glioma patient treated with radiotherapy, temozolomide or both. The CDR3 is CASSLVPDTGELFF. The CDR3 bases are TGTGCCAGCAGTTTAGTTCCGGACACCGGGGAGCTGTTTTTT.